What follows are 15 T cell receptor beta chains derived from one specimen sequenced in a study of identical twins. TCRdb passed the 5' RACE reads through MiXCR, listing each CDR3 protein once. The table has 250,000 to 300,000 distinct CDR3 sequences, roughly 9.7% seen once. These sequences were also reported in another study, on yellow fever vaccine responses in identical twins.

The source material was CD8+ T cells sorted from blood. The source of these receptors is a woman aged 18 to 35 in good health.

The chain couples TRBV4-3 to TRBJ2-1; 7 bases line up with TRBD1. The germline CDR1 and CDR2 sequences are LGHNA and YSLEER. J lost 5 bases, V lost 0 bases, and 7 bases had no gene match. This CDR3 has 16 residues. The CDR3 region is CASSQDPHRGDNEQFF. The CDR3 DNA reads TGCGCCAGCAGCCAAGATCCCCACAGGGGAGACAATGAGCAGTTCTTC.

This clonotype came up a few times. The CDR3 loop reads CSASIRGQSYNEQFF. Here the CDR3 DNA reads TGCAGTGCTAGCATCCGCGGACAATCCTACAATGAGCAGTTCTTC. This chain uses TRBV20-1 with TRBJ2-1, with D perhaps TRBD1 (5 bases). Trimming removed 3 bases from V and 1 base from J, with 13 bases in between. The CDR3 contains 15 residues. Germline CDR1 is DFQATT and CDR2 is SNEGSKA (reference sequence).

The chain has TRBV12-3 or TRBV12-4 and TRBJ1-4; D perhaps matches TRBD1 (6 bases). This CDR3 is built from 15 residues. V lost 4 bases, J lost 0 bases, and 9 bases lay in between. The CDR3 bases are TGTGCCAGCAGTTGGACAGTTGCAACTAATGAAAAACTGTTTTTT. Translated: CASSWTVATNEKLFF.

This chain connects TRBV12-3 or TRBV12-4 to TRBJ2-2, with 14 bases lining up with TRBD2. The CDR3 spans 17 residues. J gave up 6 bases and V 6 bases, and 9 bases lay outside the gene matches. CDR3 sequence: CASRLGGLAGVAGELFF. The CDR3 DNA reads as TGTGCCAGCAGACTAGGGGGACTAGCGGGAGTGGCCGGGGAGCTGTTTTTT.

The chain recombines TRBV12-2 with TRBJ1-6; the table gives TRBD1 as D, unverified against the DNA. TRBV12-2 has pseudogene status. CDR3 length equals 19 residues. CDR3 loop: CASRLAKLPPGQRISPLHF. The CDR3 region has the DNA TGTGCAAGTCGCTTAGCCAAACTGCCTCCGGGACAGAGGATCTCACCCCTCCACTTT.

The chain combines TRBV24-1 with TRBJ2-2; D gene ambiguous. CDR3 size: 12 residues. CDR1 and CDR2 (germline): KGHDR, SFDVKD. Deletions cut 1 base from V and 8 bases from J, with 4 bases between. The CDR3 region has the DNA TGTGCCACCAGTGATTTTTGGGGGGAGCTGTTTTTT. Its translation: CATSDFWGELFF.

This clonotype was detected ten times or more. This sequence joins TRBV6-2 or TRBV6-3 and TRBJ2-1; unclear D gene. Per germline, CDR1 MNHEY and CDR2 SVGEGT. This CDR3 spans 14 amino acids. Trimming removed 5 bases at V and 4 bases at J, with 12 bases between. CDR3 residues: CASSALDEYNEQFF. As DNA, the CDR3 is TGTGCCAGCAGTGCTTTGGACGAGTACAATGAGCAGTTCTTC.

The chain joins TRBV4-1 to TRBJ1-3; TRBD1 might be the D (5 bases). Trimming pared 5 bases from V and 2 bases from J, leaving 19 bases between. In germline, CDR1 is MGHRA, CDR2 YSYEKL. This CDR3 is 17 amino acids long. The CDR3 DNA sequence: TGCGCCAGCAGCTCTCCCTCCGAGGGGAGAACTGGAAACACCATATATTTT. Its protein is CASSSPSEGRTGNTIYF.

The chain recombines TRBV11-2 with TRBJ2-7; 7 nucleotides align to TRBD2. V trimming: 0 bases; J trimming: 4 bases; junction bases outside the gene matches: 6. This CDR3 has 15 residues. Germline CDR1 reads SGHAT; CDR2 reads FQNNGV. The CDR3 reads CASSLEASGGYEQYF. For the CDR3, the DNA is TGTGCCAGCAGCTTAGAAGCATCGGGGGGTTACGAGCAGTACTTC. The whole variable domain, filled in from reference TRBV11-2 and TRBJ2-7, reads EAGVAQSPRYKIIEKRQSVAFWCNPISGHATLYWYQQILGQGPKLLIQFQNNGVVDDSQLPKDRFSAERLKGVDSTLKIQPAKLEDSAVYLCASSLEASGGYEQYFGPGTRLTVT.

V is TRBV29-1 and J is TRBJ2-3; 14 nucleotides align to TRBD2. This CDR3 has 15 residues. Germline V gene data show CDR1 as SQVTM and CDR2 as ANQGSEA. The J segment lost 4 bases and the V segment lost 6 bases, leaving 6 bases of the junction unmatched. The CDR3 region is CSVPGTSGSSDTQYF. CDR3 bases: TGCAGCGTCCCCGGGACTAGCGGGAGTTCAGATACGCAGTATTTT.

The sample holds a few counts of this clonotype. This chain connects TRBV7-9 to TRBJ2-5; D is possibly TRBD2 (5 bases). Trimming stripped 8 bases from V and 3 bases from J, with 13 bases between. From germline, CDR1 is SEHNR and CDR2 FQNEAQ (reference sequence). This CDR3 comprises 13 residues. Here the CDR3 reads CASAERGKETQYF. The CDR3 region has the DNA TGTGCCAGCGCGGAGCGAGGGAAAGAGACCCAGTACTTC.

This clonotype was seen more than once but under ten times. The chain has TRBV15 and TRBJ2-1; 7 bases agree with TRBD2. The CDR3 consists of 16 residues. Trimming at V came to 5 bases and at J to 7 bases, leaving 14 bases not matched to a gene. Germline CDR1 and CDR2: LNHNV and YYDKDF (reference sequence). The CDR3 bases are TGTGCCACCAGCGGACTTAGAGCGGGAATTGATAATGAGCAGTTCTTC. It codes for CATSGLRAGIDNEQFF.

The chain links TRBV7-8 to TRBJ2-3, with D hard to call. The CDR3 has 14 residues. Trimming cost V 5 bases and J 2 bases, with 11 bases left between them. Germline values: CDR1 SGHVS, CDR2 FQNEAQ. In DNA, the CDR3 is TGTGCCAGCAGCATTAACCCGCTCACAGATACGCAGTATTTT. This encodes CASSINPLTDTQYF. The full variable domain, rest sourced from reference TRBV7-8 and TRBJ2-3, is GAGVSQSPRYKVAKRGQDVALRCDPISGHVSLFWYQQALGQGPEFLTYFQNEAQLDKSGLPSDRFFAERPEGSVSTLKIQRTQQEDSAVYLCASSINPLTDTQYFGPGTRLTVL.

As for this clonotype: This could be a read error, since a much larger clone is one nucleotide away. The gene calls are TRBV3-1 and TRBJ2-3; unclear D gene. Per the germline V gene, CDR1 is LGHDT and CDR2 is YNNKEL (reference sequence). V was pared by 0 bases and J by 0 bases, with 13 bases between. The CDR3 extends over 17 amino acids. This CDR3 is CASSQDRPATSTDTQYF. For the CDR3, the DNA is TGTGCCAGCAGCCAAGATCGGCCAGCGACTAGCACAGATACGCAGTATTTT.

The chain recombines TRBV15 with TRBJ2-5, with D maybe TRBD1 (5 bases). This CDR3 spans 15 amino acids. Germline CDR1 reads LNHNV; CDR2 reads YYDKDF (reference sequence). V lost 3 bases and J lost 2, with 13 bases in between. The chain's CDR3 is CATSRDRQTQETQYF. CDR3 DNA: TGTGCCACCAGCAGGGACCGACAGACACAAGAGACCCAGTACTTC.